The present entry profiles one TCR beta chain with its context. This sample is drawn from a study of T cell changes during pregnancy in multiple sclerosis. Clones were sequenced by immunoSEQ multiplex PCR, and TCRdb holds only the in-frame ones, with some missing. The repertoire holds about 44,000 clones, 85% to 95% seen once, with over 0.45% in the top ten. The sequence came from a female donor with multiple sclerosis, enrolled in a pregnancy study. Sequenced material: CD4+ T cells from peripheral blood mononuclear cells, taken in the first trimester of pregnancy.

In DNA, the CDR3 is TGCGCCAGCAGACTAGCGGGGGGCACAGATACGCAGTATTTT. Translation: CASRLAGGTDTQYF. V usage is TRBV10-1 and J usage is TRBJ2-3, with 11 bases lining up with TRBD2. In germline, CDR1 is WNHNN, CDR2 SYGVQD (reference sequence). With V trimmed by 6 bases and J by 1 base, 0 bases remained unmatched. This CDR3 has 14 residues.